This T cell receptor beta chain was sequenced for a study of blood T cells in healthy people across ages (dated by TCRdb to the mid-2010s). Some background on the complete study: In model experiments, template switching captured about one uniquely barcoded TCR beta cDNA molecule for every two T cells. To track age-related changes in TCR beta repertoire diversity, the study relied on deep sequencing normalized with unique cDNA molecular identifiers. The donors were split into four age groups: young (average 16 years), middle-aged (roughly 39), aged (about 62) and long-lived (roughly 77). To avoid experimental bias, donors of different ages were distributed randomly across sequencing lanes. For two donors (one aged 18 to 29 and one aged 80 or older), the study analyzed two additional independent replicas of 1 million unique cDNA reads from the same blood draw.

What the work shows at the level of the full study, not this receptor alone: Estimates of total diversity based on one million sequenced T cells were considered lower bounds and underestimates. As age increased, observed TCR beta diversity per million T cells dropped in a roughly linear way, and a significant reduction was already evident by age 40. Because donor CMV infection status was unknown, age-related changes in expanded clonotypes were potentially confounded. Compared with the aged group, the long-lived group had more naive CD4+ T cells, fewer expanded clones and increased TCR diversity, suggesting age selection. Because profiling used bulk unsorted PBMCs, naive and antigen-experienced compartments could not be compared conclusively. There was a strong correlation between observed TCR beta diversity and the percentage of naive T cells measured by flow cytometry.

The library relied on 5' RACE. Data came from an Illumina HiSeq 2500. A second roughly 6 to 12 cycle PCR used a sample-barcoded 5' primer and a J-beta primer mix. A template-switch 5' adaptor carrying 12 random nucleotides introduced a unique molecular identifier onto each TCR beta cDNA molecule. At least 2.5 million CDR3-containing paired-end reads were obtained from each sample. First-strand cDNA was synthesized from all RNA with the Mint cDNA synthesis kit, primed by a TRBC-specific oligonucleotide. All cDNA was treated with uracil-DNA glycosylase and then went through a first 18-cycle PCR with the universal primers M1SS and BC2_uni_R. Concerning the study's data processing: For normalization, 1 million high-quality reads, each with a distinct molecular identifier, were randomly selected from each sample. Instead of being binned into consensus sequences, reads that shared molecular identifiers were thrown out. MiTCR, with a Q25 quality threshold and the strictest error-elimination algorithm, was used for CDR3 identification, clonotype clustering and error correction. A nonparametric unseen species model using Euler transformation provided a lower-bound estimate of total TCR beta diversity. Starting from the raw public reads, TCRdb applied fastp trimming at Q25, assembled clones with MiXCR and retained in-frame beta chains. Each record represents a unique CDR3 protein, reported with the most common genes and DNA among its rows. These V and J calls rely on TCRdb rather than the paper's analysis. This sample gives more than 800,000 distinct CDR3 sequences in total; 35% to 55% of them show up just once. The ten largest clones represent approximately 20% of the sample.

Systemically healthy Caucasian individuals from Russia, some 40 in total and aged roughly 6 to 100 years, were included as donors. Each donor gave roughly 9 milliliters of peripheral blood, drawn into EDTA-treated Vacutainer tubes. Ficoll-Paque density-gradient centrifugation was used to isolate PBMCs, with at least 6.5 million per sample. Trizol reagent was used to extract total RNA from the PBMCs, yielding at least 5.5 micrograms per sample. Naive CD45RAhigh/CD27high T cell percentages were measured by flow cytometry on a PBMC aliquot from every donor. The germline V and J ends show losses of 4 bases and 9 bases respectively, and no gene match explains 13 bases of the junction. As encoded in the germline V gene (reference sequence), CDR1 is LGHDT while CDR2 is YNNKEL. The CDR3 goes from the cysteine to the phenylalanine over 16 residues. The DNA shown is the 48-base CDR3, in frame from base 1. A word on this clonotype: Its specific antigen is unknown. Base qualities are not provided; no much larger clone lies one nucleotide away.

The sequence was collected from an older woman in good health. The material sequenced was blood. This chain joins TRBV3-1 to TRBJ2-3; 10 central nucleotides agree with TRBD2. The bases read TGTGCCAGCAGCCCTAGGACTAGCGGACCCCTCGACACGCAGTATTTT. Its amino acids are CASSPRTSGPLDTQYF.